This T cell receptor beta chain was sequenced in a study of CD8+ T cells in alopecia areata. Study-wide findings and caveats: Just one nonresponder means the tie between baseline CD8+ expansion and response stays uncertain. Compared with normal scalp, lesional scalp had higher clonality and more expanded CD8+ clones.

A remark on this clone: Its antigen is as yet unknown.

Germline loops: CDR1 SNHLY, CDR2 FYNNEI. The CDR3 spans 14 residues. V shed 6 bases and J shed 10 bases, with 21 bases lying between them. Reverse transcription of extracted RNA yielded cDNA, which provided the sequencing template. Produced via immunoSEQ multiplex PCR; TCRdb's table is partial and in-frame only. Of under 350,000 clones in the sample, roughly 60% were seen once. The treatment is: oral pan-JAK inhibitor, 5-10 mg twice daily. The sequence was collected from a human donor with alopecia areata. The sample in question was CD4+ T cells sorted from blood, obtained at week 24, from a patient treated with tofacitinib. J is TRBJ1-2 and V is TRBV2; a weak D match, TRBD1 (5 bases). The DNA of the CDR3 is TGTGCCAGCAGGCCCGGGACTGGCCCATTTATCTACACCTTC. It encodes CASRPGTGPFIYTF.